This note documents a single TCR beta chain sequence. Its antigen remains unknown. PCR employed 60 Vbeta and 13 Jbeta primers. Method: immunoSEQ multiplex PCR; TCRdb's copy keeps in-frame clones and lacks some. The top ten clones hold roughly 4.5% of a sample with about 170,000 clones, 65% to 85% of them seen once. The data belong to a study of cytomegalovirus exposure and HLA in healthy donors. Study outcomes and limitations: An analysis was carried out at a later point. It showed that HLA-associated TCR beta chains were more clonally expanded than equally common non-associated chains. One variant, a missense change in DCLRE1C, was linked in a later analysis to TCR beta V- and J-gene trimming. Among the sequence variants, a highly shared cluster was likely an artifact of sequencing.

The CDR3 length is 16 residues. In germline, CDR1 is MGHRA, CDR2 YSYEKL. The J segment lost 4 bases and the V segment lost 0 bases, leaving 9 bases of the junction unmatched. This receptor was identified in a woman between 50 and 59 years old in good health and CMV-seropositive. The sequenced material came from PBMCs. The chain employs TRBV4-1 and TRBJ2-7; the match to TRBD1 covers 7 bases. The CDR3 nucleotides are TGCGCCAGCAGCCAAGATTTCGGGCAGGGGGTATACGAGCAGTACTTC. This gives the protein CASSQDFGQGVYEQYF.